This T cell receptor (beta chain) was recorded in a study of shared clonotypes between healthy human individuals. Study information: Every donor yielded three CD4 naive, three CD4 memory, two CD8 naive and one CD8 memory plate. Study conclusions and caveats: Clonotypes not shared had lower generation probabilities than those common to all four donors.

With respect to this clone: Antigen specificity is unknown.

The CD4+ fraction was divided into a CD45RA+ naive subset and a CD45RA-negative memory subset. Germline values: CDR1 SGHTA, CDR2 FQGNSA. Trimming stripped 5 bases from V and 10 bases from J, with 21 bases between. This CDR3 contains 16 residues. Using about 220 ng DNA, some 30,000 T cell genomes, the sorted-subset replicate PCRs were run. TCRdb keeps only in-frame clones here, not all; method: immunoSEQ multiplex PCR. The sample lists about 980,000 clones; approximately 80% were seen once. The source is a man younger than 30 in good health. The sequenced material came from memory CD4+ T cells sorted from blood. As for subset: CD45RA-negative fraction. V gene TRBV7-2 combines with J gene TRBJ1-6, with D possibly being TRBD1 (5 bases). The CDR3 coding sequence is TGTGCCAGCAGCCCGCGGGGACTGGGATTATTATCACCCCTCCACTTT. Encoded protein: CASSPRGLGLLSPLHF. Filled out from reference TRBV7-2 and TRBJ1-6, the complete variable domain reads GAGVSQSPSNKVTEKGKDVELRCDPISGHTALYWYRQSLGQGLEFLIYFQGNSAPDKSGLPSDRFSAERTGGSVSTLTIQRTQQEDSAVYLCASSPRGLGLLSPLHFGNGTRLTVT.